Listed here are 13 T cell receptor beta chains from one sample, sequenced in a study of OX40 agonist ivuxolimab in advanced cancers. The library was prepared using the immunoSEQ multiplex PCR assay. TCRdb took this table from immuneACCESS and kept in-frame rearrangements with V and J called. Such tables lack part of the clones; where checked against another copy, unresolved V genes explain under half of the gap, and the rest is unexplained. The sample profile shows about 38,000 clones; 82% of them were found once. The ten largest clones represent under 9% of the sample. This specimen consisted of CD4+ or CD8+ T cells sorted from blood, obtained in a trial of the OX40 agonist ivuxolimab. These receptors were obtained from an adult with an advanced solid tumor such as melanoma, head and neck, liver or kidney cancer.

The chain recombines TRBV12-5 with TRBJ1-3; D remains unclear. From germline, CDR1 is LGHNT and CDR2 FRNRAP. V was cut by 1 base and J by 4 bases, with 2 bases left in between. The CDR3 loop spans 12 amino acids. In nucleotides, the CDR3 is TGTGCTAGTGGTTTGGGAGGAAACACCATATATTTT. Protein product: CASGLGGNTIYF.

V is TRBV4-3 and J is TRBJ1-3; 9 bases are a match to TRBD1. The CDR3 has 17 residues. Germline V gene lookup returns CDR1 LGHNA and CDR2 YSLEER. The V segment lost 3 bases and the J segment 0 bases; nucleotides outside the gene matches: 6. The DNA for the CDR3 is TGCGCCAGCAGCCAGGGACAGGGAGTCTACTCTGGAAACACCATATATTTT. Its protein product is CASSQGQGVYSGNTIYF.

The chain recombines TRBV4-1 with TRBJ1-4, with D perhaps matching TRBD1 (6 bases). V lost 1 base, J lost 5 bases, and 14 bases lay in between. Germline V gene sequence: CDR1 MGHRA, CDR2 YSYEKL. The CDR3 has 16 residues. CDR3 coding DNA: TGCGCCAGCAGCCAAGTAGACCAGGGGTCCAATGAAAAACTGTTTTTT. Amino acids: CASSQVDQGSNEKLFF.

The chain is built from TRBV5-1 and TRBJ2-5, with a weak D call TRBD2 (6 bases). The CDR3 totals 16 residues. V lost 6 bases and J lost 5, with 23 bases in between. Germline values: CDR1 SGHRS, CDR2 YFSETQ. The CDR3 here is CASNLDRVRGGETQYF. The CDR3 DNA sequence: TGCGCCAGCAACCTGGATCGAGTGCGGGGTGGGGAGACCCAGTACTTC.

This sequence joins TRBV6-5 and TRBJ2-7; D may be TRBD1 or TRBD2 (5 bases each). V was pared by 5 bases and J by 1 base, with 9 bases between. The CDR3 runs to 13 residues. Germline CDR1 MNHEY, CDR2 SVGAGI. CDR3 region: CASSRGPSYEQYF. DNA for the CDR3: TGTGCCAGCAGTAGGGGACCTTCCTACGAGCAGTACTTC.

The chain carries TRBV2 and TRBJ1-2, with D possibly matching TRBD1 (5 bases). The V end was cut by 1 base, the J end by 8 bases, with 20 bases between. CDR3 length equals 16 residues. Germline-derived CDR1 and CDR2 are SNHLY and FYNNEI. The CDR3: CASSEVGRGRNGGYTF. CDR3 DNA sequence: TGTGCCAGCAGTGAAGTAGGCCGGGGACGTAACGGGGGCTACACCTTC.

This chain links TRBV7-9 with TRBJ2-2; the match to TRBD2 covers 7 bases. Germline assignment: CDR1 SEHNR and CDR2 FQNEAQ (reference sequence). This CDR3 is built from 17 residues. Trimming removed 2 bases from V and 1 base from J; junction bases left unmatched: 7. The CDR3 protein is CASSLYSLAVNTGELFF. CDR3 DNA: TGTGCCAGCAGCTTATATTCGCTAGCGGTGAACACCGGGGAGCTGTTTTTT.

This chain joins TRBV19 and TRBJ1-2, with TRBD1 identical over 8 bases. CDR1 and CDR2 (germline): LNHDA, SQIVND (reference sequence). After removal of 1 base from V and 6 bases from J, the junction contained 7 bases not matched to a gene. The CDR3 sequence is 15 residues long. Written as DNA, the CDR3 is TGTGCCAGTAGTATAGGGACAGGGAGCGTCGATGGCTACACCTTC. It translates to CASSIGTGSVDGYTF.

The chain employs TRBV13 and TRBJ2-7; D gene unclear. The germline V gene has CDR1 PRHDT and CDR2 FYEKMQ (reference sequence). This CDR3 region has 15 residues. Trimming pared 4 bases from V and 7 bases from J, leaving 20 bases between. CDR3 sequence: CASSSRGGRLGEQYF. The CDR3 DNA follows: TGTGCCAGCAGCTCCCGCGGCGGACGTCTGGGGGAGCAGTACTTC.

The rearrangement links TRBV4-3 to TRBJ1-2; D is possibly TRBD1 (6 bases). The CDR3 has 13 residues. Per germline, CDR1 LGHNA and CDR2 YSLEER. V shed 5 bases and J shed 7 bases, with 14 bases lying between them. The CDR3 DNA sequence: TGCGCCAGCAGCTACTCGGGGGCGGGTGGCTACACCTTC. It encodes CASSYSGAGGYTF.

The CDR3 spells CASSESWDSQETQYF. CDR3 bases: TGTGCCAGCAGTGAATCTTGGGACTCCCAAGAGACCCAGTACTTC. V and J are TRBV6-1 and TRBJ2-5, with a tentative D call TRBD2 (6 bases). Germline V lookup: CDR1 MNHNS, CDR2 SASEGT. The CDR3 covers 15 residues. Trimming removed 2 bases from V and 1 base from J, with 11 bases in between.

The CDR3 protein is CAWSADRTYEQYF. Written as DNA, the CDR3 is TGTGCCTGGAGCGCTGACAGGACCTACGAGCAGTACTTC. V usage is TRBV30 and J usage is TRBJ2-7, with D tentatively TRBD1 (6 bases). Trimming left V 3 bases short and J 2 bases short, with 11 bases between. CDR3 length equals 13 residues. Germline assignment: CDR1 GTSNPN and CDR2 SVGIG (reference sequence).

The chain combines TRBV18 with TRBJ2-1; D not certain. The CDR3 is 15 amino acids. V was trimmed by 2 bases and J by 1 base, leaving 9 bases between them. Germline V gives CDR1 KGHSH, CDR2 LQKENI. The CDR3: CASSPGNPSYNEQFF. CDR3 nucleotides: TGTGCCAGCTCACCAGGTAACCCGTCCTACAATGAGCAGTTCTTC. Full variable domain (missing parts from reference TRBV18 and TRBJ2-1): NAGVMQNPRHLVRRRGQEARLRCSPMKGHSHVYWYRQLPEEGLKFMVYLQKENIIDESGMPKERFSAEFPKEGPSILRIQQVVRGDSAAYFCASSPGNPSYNEQFFGPGTRLTVL.